Listed here are 24 T cell receptor beta chains from one sample, sequenced in a study of OX40 agonist ivuxolimab in advanced cancers. The protocol was immunoSEQ multiplex PCR, while the TCRdb copy is restricted to in-frame clones and leaves out a portion. Of 65,000 to 95,000 clones listed, around 94% are singletons. Here the sequenced sample was CD4+ or CD8+ T cells sorted from blood, taken in a trial of the OX40 agonist ivuxolimab. The receptors come from an adult with an advanced solid tumor such as melanoma, head and neck, liver or kidney cancer.

The chain uses TRBV5-1 and TRBJ1-5; TRBD1 is a possible D gene (5 bases). The V end lost 0 bases, the J end lost 1 base, and 8 bases lay between the germline ends. The CDR3 runs 15 residues. Germline lookup yields CDR1 SGHRS and CDR2 YFSETQ. The CDR3 bases are TGCGCCAGCAGCTTGGAAGGGGACAGCAATCAGCCCCAGCATTTT. This sequence encodes CASSLEGDSNQPQHF.

Concerning this clone itself: Other DNA sequences in the same sample also yield this CDR3. The V call is TRBV29-1, the J call TRBJ2-5, with a tentative D call TRBD2 (6 bases). Trimming shortened V by 3 bases and J by 4 bases, and 9 bases separated the two germline ends. The CDR3 totals 12 residues. Germline-derived CDR1 and CDR2 are SQVTM and ANQGSEA. The CDR3 is CSVEGGGETQYF. The CDR3, as DNA: TGCAGCGTTGAGGGAGGAGGAGAGACCCAGTACTTC.

The V call is TRBV4-1, the J call TRBJ1-1, with D hard to call. The CDR3 spans 15 residues. Deletions cut 0 bases from V and 4 bases from J, with 12 bases between. Germline CDR1 is MGHRA and CDR2 is YSYEKL. For the CDR3, the DNA is TGCGCCAGCAGCCAAGACAGGACCCGGGGCACTGAAGCTTTCTTT. This gives the protein CASSQDRTRGTEAFF.

The chain joins TRBV21-1 to TRBJ2-1. TRBV21-1 is shown as a pseudogene. The CDR3 sequence is 17 residues long. Written as DNA, the CDR3 is TGTGCCAGCAGCAAAGGTCCCAGGCGACTCTCCTACAATGAGCAGTTCTTC. Encoded protein: CASSKGPRRLSYNEQFF.

The chain combines TRBV7-2 with TRBJ2-5; perhaps TRBD2 as D (6 bases). Germline-derived CDR1 and CDR2 are SGHTA and FQGNSA. V lost 6 bases to trimming and J lost 1 base, with 18 bases between them. The CDR3 has 16 amino acids. This CDR3 reads CASSYLWVSGQETQYF. DNA for the CDR3: TGTGCCAGCAGTTATCTCTGGGTTAGCGGCCAAGAGACCCAGTACTTC.

The chain recombines TRBV29-1 with TRBJ1-1; 7 bases map to TRBD1. With V trimmed by 6 bases and J by 3 bases, 7 bases remained unmatched. CDR3 size: 13 residues. The germline V gene encodes CDR1 SQVTM and CDR2 ANQGSEA. This CDR3 reads CSVRRDSYTEAFF. The CDR3 region has the DNA TGCAGCGTAAGAAGGGACAGTTACACTGAAGCTTTCTTT.

This rearrangement joins TRBV15 to TRBJ1-2; D perhaps matches TRBD1 (5 bases). The V gene's germline CDR1 is LNHNV and CDR2 YYDKDF (reference sequence). Trimming left V 1 base short and J 0 bases short, with 12 bases between. CDR3 size: 16 residues. CDR3 coding DNA: TGTGCCACCAGCAGAGGGGGGGTCGGAGCTAACTATGGCTACACCTTC. Protein product: CATSRGGVGANYGYTF.

On this clone: This CDR3 is also generated by other DNA sequences in the sample. The chain's CDR3 is CASSRTDSYEQYF. Written as DNA, the CDR3 is TGTGCCAGCTCGAGGACTGATTCCTACGAGCAGTACTTC. The V call is TRBV18, the J call TRBJ2-7; a weak D match, TRBD2 (5 bases). The V gene's germline CDR1 is KGHSH and CDR2 LQKENI. V was trimmed by 6 bases and J by 1 base, leaving 10 bases between them. The CDR3 totals 13 residues.

The chain combines TRBV10-3 with TRBJ1-6; TRBD1 is a possible D gene (6 bases). The CDR3 has 14 amino acids. V lost 2 bases and J 7 bases, leaving 9 bases between the germline ends. CDR1 is ENHRY and CDR2 is SYGVKD in the germline V gene. CDR3: CAISEGQPNSPLHF. As DNA, the CDR3 is TGTGCCATCAGTGAGGGACAGCCCAATTCACCCCTCCACTTT.

The rearrangement joins TRBV20-1 to TRBJ2-7; no clear D gene. Trimming removed 6 bases from V and 4 bases from J, with 10 bases in between. Germline CDR1 is DFQATT and CDR2 is SNEGSKA (reference sequence). This CDR3 contains 11 residues. This CDR3 is CSAPAGYEQYF. CDR3 coding DNA: TGCAGTGCCCCCGCCGGATACGAGCAGTACTTC.

This chain uses TRBV28 with TRBJ1-5; possibly TRBD1 for D (5 bases). The ends were cut back, 1 base at V and 7 bases at J, with 11 bases in the middle. CDR1 MDHEN and CDR2 SYDVKM come from the germline V gene. There are 14 residues in the CDR3. CDR3 coding DNA: TGTGCCAGCAGTTTATACGGGGGTAGCCAGCCCCAGCATTTT. It specifies CASSLYGGSQPQHF.

The rearrangement joins TRBV6-5 to TRBJ1-3, with D uncertain. The length of the CDR3 is 16 residues. Looked up from germline, CDR1 is MNHEY and CDR2 is SVGAGI. The ends were cut back, 0 bases at V and 2 bases at J, with 11 bases in the middle. The CDR3 sequence is CASSYSLKGTGNTIYF. In nucleotides, the CDR3 is TGTGCCAGCAGTTACTCGCTTAAGGGTACTGGAAACACCATATATTTT.

The chain combines TRBV7-6 with TRBJ2-7; D may match TRBD1 or TRBD2 (5 bases each). This CDR3 is 13 amino acids long. Germline CDR1 and CDR2: SGHVS and FNYEAQ. V lost 1 base and J 3 bases, leaving 7 bases between the germline ends. CDR3 amino acids: CASSLGGDYEQYF. Here the CDR3 DNA reads TGTGCCAGCAGCTTAGGAGGGGACTACGAGCAGTACTTC. The full variable domain, with the rest looked up from reference TRBV7-6 and TRBJ2-7, is GAGVSQSPRYKVTKRGQDVALRCDPISGHVSLYWYRQALGQGPEFLTYFNYEAQQDKSGLPNDRFSAERPEGSISTLTIQRTEQRDSAMYRCASSLGGDYEQYFGPGTRLTVT.

This chain uses TRBV12-1 with TRBJ2-6; TRBD1 is taken as the D call from the table, unchecked against the DNA. TRBV12-1 is noted as a pseudogene. The CDR3 sequence is 18 residues long. CDR3 region: CASSDANVGQSRANVLTF. CDR3 sequence (DNA): TGTGCCAGCAGCGACGCAAATGTAGGACAAAGTCGGGCCAACGTCCTGACTTTC.

The chain carries TRBV2 and TRBJ1-1; 7 nucleotides agree with TRBD1. V lost 3 bases, J lost 4 bases, and 8 bases stayed unmatched. Germline CDR1 is SNHLY and CDR2 is FYNNEI. The CDR3 covers 15 residues. CDR3 residues: CASSDPRAGGTEAFF. The CDR3 DNA reads as TGTGCCAGCAGTGACCCAAGGGCAGGGGGCACTGAAGCTTTCTTT.

The V gene is TRBV28, the J gene TRBJ1-5; D is unresolved. Trimming took 6 bases from V and 8 from J, leaving 11 bases between them. Germline values: CDR1 MDHEN, CDR2 SYDVKM. The CDR3 totals 12 residues. The CDR3 DNA reads TGTGCCAGCAGGCCTGAGAGGGAGCCCCAGCATTTT. This codes for CASRPEREPQHF.

The chain carries TRBV11-1 and TRBJ2-7; D gene ambiguous. V lost 5 bases to trimming and J lost 12 bases, with 17 bases between them. Per the germline V gene, CDR1 is SGHAT and CDR2 is FQDESV (reference sequence). The CDR3 spans 12 residues. CDR3 nucleotides: TGTGCCAGCAGCCTTTGGGTAGATGATGTGTACTTC. Translated: CASSLWVDDVYF.

The chain links TRBV5-1 to TRBJ2-1; D may be TRBD2 (5 bases). The CDR3 totals 15 residues. Trimming stripped 1 base from V and 4 bases from J, with 12 bases between. Germline CDR1 and CDR2: SGHRS and YFSETQ. The chain's CDR3 is CASSLQDSRYNEQFF. The CDR3 DNA reads as TGCGCCAGCAGCTTGCAGGACTCCCGTTACAATGAGCAGTTCTTC.

The chain is built from TRBV15 and TRBJ1-1; D is ambiguous. Trimming took off 1 base at V and 0 bases at J, with 6 bases between the two ends. Germline V gene lookup returns CDR1 LNHNV and CDR2 YYDKDF (reference sequence). This CDR3 spans 14 amino acids. CDR3 in amino acids: CATSRGGMNTEAFF. As DNA, the CDR3 is TGTGCCACCAGCAGAGGTGGGATGAACACTGAAGCTTTCTTT. The variable domain in full, completed from reference TRBV15 and TRBJ1-1, reads DAMVIQNPRYQVTQFGKPVTLSCSQTLNHNVMYWYQQKSSQAPKLLFHYYDKDFNNEADTPDNFQSRRPNTSFCFLDIRSPGLGDTAMYLCATSRGGMNTEAFFGQGTRLTVV.

CDR3: CASSNTGELFF. The DNA of the CDR3 is TGTGCCAGTAGTAACACCGGGGAGCTGTTTTTT. The chain couples TRBV19 to TRBJ2-2, with no clear D. CDR1 LNHDA and CDR2 SQIVND come from the germline V gene (reference sequence). Trimming removed 4 bases from V and 3 bases from J, with 0 bases in between. There are 11 residues in the CDR3.

The chain couples TRBV5-1 to TRBJ2-4; D is possibly TRBD1 (7 bases). The V gene's germline CDR1 is SGHRS and CDR2 YFSETQ. The CDR3 is 16 amino acids. Trimming took 3 bases from V and 5 from J, leaving 18 bases between them. The DNA of the CDR3 is TGCGCCAGCAGCTCGCGGGACAGACTAGTAGAAAACATTCAGTACTTC. Protein sequence: CASSSRDRLVENIQYF. The full variable domain, rest sourced from reference TRBV5-1 and TRBJ2-4, is KAGVTQTPRYLIKTRGQQVTLSCSPISGHRSVSWYQQTPGQGLQFLFEYFSETQRNKGNFPGRFSGRQFSNSRSEMNVSTLELGDSALYLCASSSRDRLVENIQYFGAGTRLSVL.

The V and J genes are TRBV6-6 and TRBJ2-7; possibly TRBD2 for D (6 bases). This CDR3 region has 12 residues. The germline V gene has CDR1 MNHNY and CDR2 SVGAGI (reference sequence). V gave up 6 bases and J gave up 4 bases, with 10 bases separating them. This CDR3 reads CASSPGGYEQYF. The CDR3 DNA is TGTGCCAGCAGCCCTGGAGGGTACGAGCAGTACTTC.

The genes are TRBV5-1 and TRBJ2-2, with 8 bases matching TRBD2. The CDR3 is 19 residues long. The ends lost 2 bases at V and 7 bases at J; junction bases unmatched: 19. Germline V gene sequence: CDR1 SGHRS, CDR2 YFSETQ. CDR3 region: CASSFGLISGTRTDGELFF. CDR3 sequence (DNA): TGCGCCAGCAGCTTCGGACTAATCTCCGGGACTAGAACTGACGGGGAGCTGTTTTTT. The full variable domain, its missing parts supplied by reference TRBV5-1 and TRBJ2-2, is KAGVTQTPRYLIKTRGQQVTLSCSPISGHRSVSWYQQTPGQGLQFLFEYFSETQRNKGNFPGRFSGRQFSNSRSEMNVSTLELGDSALYLCASSFGLISGTRTDGELFFGEGSRLTVL.

The chain joins TRBV10-2 to TRBJ1-1; D call uncertain. CDR3 length: 16 amino acids. Trimming left V 0 bases short and J 0 bases short, with 11 bases between. CDR1 WSHSY and CDR2 SAAADI come from the germline V gene. For the CDR3, the DNA is TGCGCCAGCAGTGAGTCGAGGGTCAGAATGAACACTGAAGCTTTCTTT. Residues: CASSESRVRMNTEAFF.